The entry that follows covers one T cell receptor beta chain sequence. V lost 2 bases and J 12 bases, leaving 17 bases between the germline ends. The CDR3 sequence is 14 residues long. Germline-derived CDR1 and CDR2 are SGHDN and FVKESK. These data belong to a study of cytomegalovirus exposure and HLA in healthy donors. The overall study: Unique TCR beta sequences numbering approximately 120 million came from 150 million to 200 million T cells in an earlier analysis.

Primers included in the PCR were 60 Vbeta and 13 Jbeta primers. Using immunoSEQ multiplex PCR, the repertoire was profiled, and TCRdb retains in-frame clones only, with some absent. The table shows about 100,000 clones, with roughly 83% occurring only once. The rearrangement links TRBV14 to TRBJ2-1, with D perhaps TRBD2 (6 bases). The sample taken for sequencing was PBMCs. This sequence was found in a female donor in good health and CMV-seropositive. Here the CDR3 reads CASSQNYPGVAQFF. DNA of the CDR3: TGTGCCAGCAGCCAAAATTATCCGGGAGTGGCGCAGTTCTTC.